This TCR beta chain was obtained from a study of T cell clones after liver transplantation. The CDR3 spans 16 residues. In germline, CDR1 is LNHDA, CDR2 SQIVND (reference sequence). V shed 5 bases and J 5 bases; nucleotides not matched to a gene: 13. This table comes from immunoSEQ multiplex PCR, and its TCRdb copy is limited to in-frame clones, with some not included. The sample contains roughly 100,000 clones, 82% of which appear only once. The rearrangement uses TRBV19 and TRBJ2-5; 8 bases match TRBD1. This receptor was taken from a human donor who received a liver transplant. The material sequenced was CD4+ T cells from blood, taken before liver transplant. DNA for the CDR3: TGTGCCAGTAGTCTTAAGCGGACAGGGTCACTGGAGACCCAGTACTTC. Protein: CASSLKRTGSLETQYF.